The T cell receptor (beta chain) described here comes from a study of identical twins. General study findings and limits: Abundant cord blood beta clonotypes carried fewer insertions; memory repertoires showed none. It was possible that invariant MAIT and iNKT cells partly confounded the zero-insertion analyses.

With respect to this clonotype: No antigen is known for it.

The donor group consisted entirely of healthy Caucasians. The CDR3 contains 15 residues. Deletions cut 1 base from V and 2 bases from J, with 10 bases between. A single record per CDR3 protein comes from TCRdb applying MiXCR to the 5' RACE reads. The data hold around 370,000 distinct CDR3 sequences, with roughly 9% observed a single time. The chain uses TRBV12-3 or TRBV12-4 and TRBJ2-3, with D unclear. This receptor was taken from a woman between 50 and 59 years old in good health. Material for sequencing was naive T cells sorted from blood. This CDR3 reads CASSLGEEATDTQYF. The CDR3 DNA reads TGTGCCAGCAGTTTAGGAGAAGAGGCCACAGATACGCAGTATTTT.